Given below is one T cell receptor (beta chain) in context. Residents of under 25 US areas, aged roughly 18 to 90 years, made up the participants. Study processing details: It was from reference gene primer amplification that nucleated cell counts were estimated. Produced via immunoSEQ multiplex PCR; TCRdb's table is partial and in-frame only. Clonal size and the V and J genes are those of that table, whereas D and trimming came from the DNA. The sample lists fewer than 450,000 clones; roughly 87% were seen once. Germline CDR1 reads SGHVS; CDR2 reads FNYEAQ. Between the trimmed V and J ends, which lost 1 base and 3 bases, there was a span of 10 bases. There are 14 residues in the CDR3. The record originates from a study of blood T cell repertoires in COVID-19. Study as a whole: Some COVID-19 samples were acute and others convalescent; all came from the United States, Italy and Spain.

The sequencing sample was made of PBMCs or T cells enriched from blood (not recorded which). V is TRBV7-6 and J is TRBJ2-7, with no clear D. The TCR sequence derives from a young man who had recovered from COVID-19. The CDR3 here is CASSLDDTSYEQYF. CDR3 DNA sequence: TGTGCCAGCAGCTTAGATGACACCAGCTACGAGCAGTACTTC.